The present T cell receptor (beta chain) was sequenced within a study of blood T cell repertoires in COVID-19. Study-level information: Samples representing acute and convalescent COVID-19 were sourced from the United States, Italy and Spain. The analysed material was cDNA or gDNA that came from T cells, B-cell-depleted T cells, or PBMCs.

As originally analysed: Researchers report that nucleated cell counts were estimated from reference gene primer amplification. Only in-frame clones appear in the TCRdb table, and some are missing; sequencing was by immunoSEQ multiplex PCR. Clone size and the V and J calls come from that table; the DNA yielded D and trimming. This sample has tens of thousands of clones, with more than 65% found just once. V lost 0 bases to trimming and J lost 2 bases; unmatched junction nucleotides: 6. CDR3 length: 17 amino acids. Germline V CDR1 and CDR2: SGHTA, FQGNSA. V and J are TRBV7-2 and TRBJ2-3; 9 positions match TRBD2. The clonotype originates from a woman in her 70s with acute or convalescent COVID-19. The sequenced sample was peripheral blood. The CDR3 protein is CASSLAGLAGLTDTQYF. Written as DNA, the CDR3 is TGTGCCAGCAGCTTAGCAGGCCTAGCGGGACTCACAGATACGCAGTATTTT. Using reference TRBV7-2 and TRBJ2-3 for the parts outside the CDR3, the full variable domain is GAGVSQSPSNKVTEKGKDVELRCDPISGHTALYWYRQSLGQGLEFLIYFQGNSAPDKSGLPSDRFSAERTGGSVSTLTIQRTQQEDSAVYLCASSLAGLAGLTDTQYFGPGTRLTVL.